The 11 T cell receptor beta chains reported below all come from one sample, sequenced in a study of T cells in localized non-small cell lung cancer. Generated by immunoSEQ multiplex PCR, the TCRdb table keeps only in-frame clones and is missing some. Of tens of thousands of clones in the sample, about 88% were seen once. The sample consisted of PBMCs, taken before any cancer treatment. The source of these receptors is a man aged 35 to 69 with stage II lung adenocarcinoma.

The V call is TRBV5-6, the J call TRBJ1-5; a possible D gene is TRBD1 (5 bases). V dropped 4 bases and J dropped 1 base, with 12 bases sitting between them. This CDR3 contains 15 residues. Germline CDR1 SGHDT, CDR2 YYEEEE. The CDR3 spells CASSRLGPSNQPQHF. The CDR3 nucleotides are TGTGCCAGCAGCCGCCTGGGGCCCAGCAATCAGCCCCAGCATTTT. The variable domain in full, with the rest retrieved from reference TRBV5-6 and TRBJ1-5, is DAGVTQSPTHLIKTRGQQVTLRCSPKSGHDTVSWYQQALGQGPQFIFQYYEEEERQRGNFPDRFSGHQFPNYSSELNVNALLLGDSALYLCASSRLGPSNQPQHFGDGTRLSIL.

The CDR3 bases are TGCGCCAGCAGCCAAGAGAAGGGAGGGCAGGGTAACGGAGATACGCAGTATTTT. It encodes CASSQEKGGQGNGDTQYF. The rearrangement uses TRBV4-1 and TRBJ2-3; TRBD2 matches at 7 bases. The V and J ends lost 0 bases and 5 bases, in that order; junction bases with no gene match: 14. The germline V gene encodes CDR1 MGHRA and CDR2 YSYEKL. This CDR3 has 18 residues.

J is TRBJ1-2 and V is TRBV10-2; D is undetermined. CDR1 WSHSY and CDR2 SAAADI come from the germline V gene. CDR3 length: 14 amino acids. The V gene lost 6 bases and the J gene lost 6 bases, with 17 bases spanning the gap. The CDR3 region has the DNA TGCGCCAGCAGCCCCCCGGGGTGGACTGATGGCTACACCTTC. Protein product: CASSPPGWTDGYTF.

The chain links TRBV6-5 to TRBJ2-7; TRBD1 agrees at 7 bases. There are 13 residues in the CDR3. V was clipped by 4 bases and J by 6 bases; unmatched bases: 6. In germline, CDR1 is MNHEY, CDR2 SVGAGI. The CDR3 is CASSSRGTAEQYF. The DNA of the CDR3 is TGTGCCAGCAGTTCCCGAGGGACAGCCGAGCAGTACTTC.

This clone was picked up a small number of times. The CDR3 reads CASGGASGNTIYF. CDR3 nucleotide sequence: TGTGCCAGCGGAGGAGCCTCTGGAAACACCATATATTTT. The rearrangement links TRBV6-6 to TRBJ1-3; D remains unclear. Trimming cost V 8 bases and J 0 bases, with 8 bases left between them. The CDR3 consists of 13 residues. The germline CDR1 and CDR2 sequences are MNHNY and SVGAGI (reference sequence).

This rearrangement joins TRBV5-1 to TRBJ2-1; D not resolved. Trimming cost V 0 bases and J 2 bases, with 9 bases left between them. Germline lookup yields CDR1 SGHRS and CDR2 YFSETQ. The CDR3 extends over 15 amino acids. CDR3 sequence reads: CASSLDPPPYNEQFF. DNA of the CDR3: TGCGCCAGCAGCTTGGATCCACCCCCCTACAATGAGCAGTTCTTC.

The genes are TRBV5-1 and TRBJ2-4; D tentatively fits TRBD1 or TRBD2 (5 bases each). V was clipped by 0 bases and J by 5 bases, with 9 bases between them. The CDR3 has 14 amino acids. Germline V CDR1 and CDR2: SGHRS, YFSETQ. The CDR3 protein is CASSLGLGENIQYF. The CDR3 coding sequence is TGCGCCAGCAGCTTGGGCTTGGGGGAAAACATTCAGTACTTC.

The chain is built from TRBV19 and TRBJ1-6; 8 positions agree with TRBD1. Germline V gene lookup returns CDR1 LNHDA and CDR2 SQIVND (reference sequence). CDR3 length: 14 amino acids. V gave up 6 bases and J gave up 7 bases; unmatched junction bases: 5. Written as DNA, the CDR3 is TGTGCCAGTAGAGACGGGACAGGCAATTCACCCCTCCACTTT. Translation gives CASRDGTGNSPLHF.

CDR3 nucleotides: TGTGCTAGTGGGCCTAGCGGGGGGGCGGAGACCCAGTACTTC. Protein sequence: CASGPSGGAETQYF. The V and J genes are TRBV12-5 and TRBJ2-5, with 12 bases fitting TRBD2. Germline CDR1 reads LGHNT; CDR2 reads FRNRAP. This CDR3 comprises 14 residues. V shed 6 bases and J 5 bases; nucleotides not matched to a gene: 4.

The chain joins TRBV7-2 to TRBJ2-2; a weak D match, TRBD1 (5 bases). Per the germline V gene, CDR1 is SGHTA and CDR2 is FQGNSA. The CDR3 totals 14 residues. V was cut by 5 bases and J by 4 bases, with 11 bases left in between. The CDR3 region has the DNA TGTGCCAGCAGCCTGCAGGGTCCCACCGGGGAGCTGTTTTTT. This codes for CASSLQGPTGELFF.

The chain joins TRBV6-1 to TRBJ1-1; unclear D gene. The ends were cut back, 0 bases at V and 12 bases at J, with 20 bases in the middle. The CDR3 covers 15 residues. Germline values: CDR1 MNHNS, CDR2 SASEGT. Here the CDR3 reads CASSEAGLDGVETFF. The CDR3 coding sequence is TGTGCCAGCAGTGAAGCGGGTTTGGACGGAGTGGAAACTTTCTTT.